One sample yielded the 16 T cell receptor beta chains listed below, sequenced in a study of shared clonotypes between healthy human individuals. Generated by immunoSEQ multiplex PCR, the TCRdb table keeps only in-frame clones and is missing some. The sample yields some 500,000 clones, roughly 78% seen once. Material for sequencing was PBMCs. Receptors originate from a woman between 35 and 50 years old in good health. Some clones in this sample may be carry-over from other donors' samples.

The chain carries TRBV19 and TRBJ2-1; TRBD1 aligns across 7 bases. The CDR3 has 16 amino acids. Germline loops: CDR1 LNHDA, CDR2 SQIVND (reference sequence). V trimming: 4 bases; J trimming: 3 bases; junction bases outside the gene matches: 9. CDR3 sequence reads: CASSTLGTDIYNEQFF. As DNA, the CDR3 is TGTGCCAGTAGTACCCTCGGGACAGATATCTACAATGAGCAGTTCTTC.

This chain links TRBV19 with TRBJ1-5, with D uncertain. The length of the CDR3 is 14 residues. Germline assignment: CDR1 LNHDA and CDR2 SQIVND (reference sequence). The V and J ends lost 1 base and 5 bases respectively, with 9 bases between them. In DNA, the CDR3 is TGTGCCAGTAGTATAGTGGGAGGACATCAGCCCCAGCATTTT. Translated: CASSIVGGHQPQHF.

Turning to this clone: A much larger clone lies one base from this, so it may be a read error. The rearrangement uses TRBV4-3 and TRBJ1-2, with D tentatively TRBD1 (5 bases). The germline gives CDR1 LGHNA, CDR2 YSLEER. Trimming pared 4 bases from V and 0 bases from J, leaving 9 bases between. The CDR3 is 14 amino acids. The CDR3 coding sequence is TGCGCCAGCAGCCTGACAGAAGCTAACTATGGCTACACCTTC. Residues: CASSLTEANYGYTF.

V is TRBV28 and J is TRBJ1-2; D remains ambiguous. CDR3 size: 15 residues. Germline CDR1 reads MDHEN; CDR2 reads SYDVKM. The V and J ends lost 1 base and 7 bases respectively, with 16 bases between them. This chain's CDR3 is CASSLSAADFGGYTF. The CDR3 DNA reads TGTGCCAGCAGTTTATCGGCGGCGGACTTCGGTGGCTACACCTTC.

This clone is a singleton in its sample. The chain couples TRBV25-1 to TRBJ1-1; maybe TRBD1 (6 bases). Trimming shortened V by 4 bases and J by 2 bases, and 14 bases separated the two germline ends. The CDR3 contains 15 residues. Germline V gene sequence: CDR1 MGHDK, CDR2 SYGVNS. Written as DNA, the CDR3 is TGTGCCAGCAGTGCCCTCCTGACAGGTAACACTGAAGCTTTCTTT. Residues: CASSALLTGNTEAFF.

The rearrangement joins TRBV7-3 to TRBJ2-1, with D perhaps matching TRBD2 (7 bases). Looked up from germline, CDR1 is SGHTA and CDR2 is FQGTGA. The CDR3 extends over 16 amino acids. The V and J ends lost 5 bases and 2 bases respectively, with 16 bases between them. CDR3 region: CASSNGGAITYNEQFF. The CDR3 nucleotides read TGTGCCAGCAGCAATGGGGGGGCGATCACCTACAATGAGCAGTTCTTC.

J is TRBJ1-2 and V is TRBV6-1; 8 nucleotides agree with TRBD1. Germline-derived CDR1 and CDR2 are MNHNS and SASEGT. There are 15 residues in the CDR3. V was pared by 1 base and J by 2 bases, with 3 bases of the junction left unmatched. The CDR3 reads CASSEGQGANYGYTF. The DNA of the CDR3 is TGTGCCAGCAGTGAAGGCCAGGGGGCGAACTATGGCTACACCTTC.

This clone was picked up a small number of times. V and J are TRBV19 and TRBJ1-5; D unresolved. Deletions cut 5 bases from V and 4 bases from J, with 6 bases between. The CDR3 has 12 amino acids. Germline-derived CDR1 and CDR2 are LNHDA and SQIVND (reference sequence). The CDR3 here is CASSGQNQPQHF. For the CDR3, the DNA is TGTGCCAGTAGTGGCCAGAATCAGCCCCAGCATTTT.

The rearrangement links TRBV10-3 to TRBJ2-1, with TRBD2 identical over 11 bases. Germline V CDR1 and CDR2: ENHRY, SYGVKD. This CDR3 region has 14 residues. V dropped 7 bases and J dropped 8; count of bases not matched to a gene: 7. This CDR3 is CAITGTSGGDEQFF. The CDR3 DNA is TGTGCCATCACTGGGACTAGCGGTGGGGATGAGCAGTTCTTC.

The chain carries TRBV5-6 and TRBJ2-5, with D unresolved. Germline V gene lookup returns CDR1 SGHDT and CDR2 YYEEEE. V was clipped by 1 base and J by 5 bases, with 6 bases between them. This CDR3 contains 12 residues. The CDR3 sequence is CASSLFGETQYF. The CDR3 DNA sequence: TGTGCCAGCAGCTTGTTCGGGGAGACCCAGTACTTC.

CDR3 protein: CASRGGGVSYEQYF. The CDR3 DNA is TGTGCCAGCAGGGGGGGCGGAGTCTCCTACGAGCAGTACTTC. This sequence joins TRBV2 and TRBJ2-7, with D perhaps being TRBD1 or TRBD2 (6 bases each). CDR3 length: 14 residues. The ends were cut back, 6 bases at V and 0 bases at J, with 12 bases in the middle. CDR1 is SNHLY, CDR2 FYNNEI, per germline.

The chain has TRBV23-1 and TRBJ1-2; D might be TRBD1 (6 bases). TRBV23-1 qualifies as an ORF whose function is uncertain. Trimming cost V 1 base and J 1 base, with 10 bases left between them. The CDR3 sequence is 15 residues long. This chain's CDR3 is CASSQLGTCNYGYTF. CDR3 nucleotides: TGCGCCAGCAGTCAATTGGGGACATGTAACTATGGCTACACCTTC.

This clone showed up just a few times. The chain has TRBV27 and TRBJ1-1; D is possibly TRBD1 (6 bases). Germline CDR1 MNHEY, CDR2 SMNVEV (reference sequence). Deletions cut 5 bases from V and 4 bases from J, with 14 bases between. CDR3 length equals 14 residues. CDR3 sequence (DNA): TGTGCCAGCAGTGTACAGGGTTTGTTCACTGAAGCTTTCTTT. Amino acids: CASSVQGLFTEAFF.

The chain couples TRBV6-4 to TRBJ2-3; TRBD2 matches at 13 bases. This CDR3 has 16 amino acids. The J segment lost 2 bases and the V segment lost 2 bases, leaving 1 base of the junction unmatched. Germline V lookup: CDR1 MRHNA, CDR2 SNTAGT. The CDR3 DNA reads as TGTGCCAGCAGTGACGGGACTAGCGGGAACACAGATACGCAGTATTTT. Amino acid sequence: CASSDGTSGNTDTQYF.

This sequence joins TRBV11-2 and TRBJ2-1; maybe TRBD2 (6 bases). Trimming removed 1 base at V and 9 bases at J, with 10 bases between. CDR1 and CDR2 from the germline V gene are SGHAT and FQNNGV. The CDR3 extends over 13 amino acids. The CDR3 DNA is TGTGCCAGCAGCTTAGGGAGGGCCGGTGAGCAGTTCTTC. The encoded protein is CASSLGRAGEQFF.

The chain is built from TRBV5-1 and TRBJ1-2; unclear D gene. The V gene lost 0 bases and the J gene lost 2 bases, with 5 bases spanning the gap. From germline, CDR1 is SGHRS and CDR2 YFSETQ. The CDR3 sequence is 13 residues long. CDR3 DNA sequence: TGCGCCAGCAGCTTGGAAGGGAACTATGGCTACACCTTC. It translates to CASSLEGNYGYTF.